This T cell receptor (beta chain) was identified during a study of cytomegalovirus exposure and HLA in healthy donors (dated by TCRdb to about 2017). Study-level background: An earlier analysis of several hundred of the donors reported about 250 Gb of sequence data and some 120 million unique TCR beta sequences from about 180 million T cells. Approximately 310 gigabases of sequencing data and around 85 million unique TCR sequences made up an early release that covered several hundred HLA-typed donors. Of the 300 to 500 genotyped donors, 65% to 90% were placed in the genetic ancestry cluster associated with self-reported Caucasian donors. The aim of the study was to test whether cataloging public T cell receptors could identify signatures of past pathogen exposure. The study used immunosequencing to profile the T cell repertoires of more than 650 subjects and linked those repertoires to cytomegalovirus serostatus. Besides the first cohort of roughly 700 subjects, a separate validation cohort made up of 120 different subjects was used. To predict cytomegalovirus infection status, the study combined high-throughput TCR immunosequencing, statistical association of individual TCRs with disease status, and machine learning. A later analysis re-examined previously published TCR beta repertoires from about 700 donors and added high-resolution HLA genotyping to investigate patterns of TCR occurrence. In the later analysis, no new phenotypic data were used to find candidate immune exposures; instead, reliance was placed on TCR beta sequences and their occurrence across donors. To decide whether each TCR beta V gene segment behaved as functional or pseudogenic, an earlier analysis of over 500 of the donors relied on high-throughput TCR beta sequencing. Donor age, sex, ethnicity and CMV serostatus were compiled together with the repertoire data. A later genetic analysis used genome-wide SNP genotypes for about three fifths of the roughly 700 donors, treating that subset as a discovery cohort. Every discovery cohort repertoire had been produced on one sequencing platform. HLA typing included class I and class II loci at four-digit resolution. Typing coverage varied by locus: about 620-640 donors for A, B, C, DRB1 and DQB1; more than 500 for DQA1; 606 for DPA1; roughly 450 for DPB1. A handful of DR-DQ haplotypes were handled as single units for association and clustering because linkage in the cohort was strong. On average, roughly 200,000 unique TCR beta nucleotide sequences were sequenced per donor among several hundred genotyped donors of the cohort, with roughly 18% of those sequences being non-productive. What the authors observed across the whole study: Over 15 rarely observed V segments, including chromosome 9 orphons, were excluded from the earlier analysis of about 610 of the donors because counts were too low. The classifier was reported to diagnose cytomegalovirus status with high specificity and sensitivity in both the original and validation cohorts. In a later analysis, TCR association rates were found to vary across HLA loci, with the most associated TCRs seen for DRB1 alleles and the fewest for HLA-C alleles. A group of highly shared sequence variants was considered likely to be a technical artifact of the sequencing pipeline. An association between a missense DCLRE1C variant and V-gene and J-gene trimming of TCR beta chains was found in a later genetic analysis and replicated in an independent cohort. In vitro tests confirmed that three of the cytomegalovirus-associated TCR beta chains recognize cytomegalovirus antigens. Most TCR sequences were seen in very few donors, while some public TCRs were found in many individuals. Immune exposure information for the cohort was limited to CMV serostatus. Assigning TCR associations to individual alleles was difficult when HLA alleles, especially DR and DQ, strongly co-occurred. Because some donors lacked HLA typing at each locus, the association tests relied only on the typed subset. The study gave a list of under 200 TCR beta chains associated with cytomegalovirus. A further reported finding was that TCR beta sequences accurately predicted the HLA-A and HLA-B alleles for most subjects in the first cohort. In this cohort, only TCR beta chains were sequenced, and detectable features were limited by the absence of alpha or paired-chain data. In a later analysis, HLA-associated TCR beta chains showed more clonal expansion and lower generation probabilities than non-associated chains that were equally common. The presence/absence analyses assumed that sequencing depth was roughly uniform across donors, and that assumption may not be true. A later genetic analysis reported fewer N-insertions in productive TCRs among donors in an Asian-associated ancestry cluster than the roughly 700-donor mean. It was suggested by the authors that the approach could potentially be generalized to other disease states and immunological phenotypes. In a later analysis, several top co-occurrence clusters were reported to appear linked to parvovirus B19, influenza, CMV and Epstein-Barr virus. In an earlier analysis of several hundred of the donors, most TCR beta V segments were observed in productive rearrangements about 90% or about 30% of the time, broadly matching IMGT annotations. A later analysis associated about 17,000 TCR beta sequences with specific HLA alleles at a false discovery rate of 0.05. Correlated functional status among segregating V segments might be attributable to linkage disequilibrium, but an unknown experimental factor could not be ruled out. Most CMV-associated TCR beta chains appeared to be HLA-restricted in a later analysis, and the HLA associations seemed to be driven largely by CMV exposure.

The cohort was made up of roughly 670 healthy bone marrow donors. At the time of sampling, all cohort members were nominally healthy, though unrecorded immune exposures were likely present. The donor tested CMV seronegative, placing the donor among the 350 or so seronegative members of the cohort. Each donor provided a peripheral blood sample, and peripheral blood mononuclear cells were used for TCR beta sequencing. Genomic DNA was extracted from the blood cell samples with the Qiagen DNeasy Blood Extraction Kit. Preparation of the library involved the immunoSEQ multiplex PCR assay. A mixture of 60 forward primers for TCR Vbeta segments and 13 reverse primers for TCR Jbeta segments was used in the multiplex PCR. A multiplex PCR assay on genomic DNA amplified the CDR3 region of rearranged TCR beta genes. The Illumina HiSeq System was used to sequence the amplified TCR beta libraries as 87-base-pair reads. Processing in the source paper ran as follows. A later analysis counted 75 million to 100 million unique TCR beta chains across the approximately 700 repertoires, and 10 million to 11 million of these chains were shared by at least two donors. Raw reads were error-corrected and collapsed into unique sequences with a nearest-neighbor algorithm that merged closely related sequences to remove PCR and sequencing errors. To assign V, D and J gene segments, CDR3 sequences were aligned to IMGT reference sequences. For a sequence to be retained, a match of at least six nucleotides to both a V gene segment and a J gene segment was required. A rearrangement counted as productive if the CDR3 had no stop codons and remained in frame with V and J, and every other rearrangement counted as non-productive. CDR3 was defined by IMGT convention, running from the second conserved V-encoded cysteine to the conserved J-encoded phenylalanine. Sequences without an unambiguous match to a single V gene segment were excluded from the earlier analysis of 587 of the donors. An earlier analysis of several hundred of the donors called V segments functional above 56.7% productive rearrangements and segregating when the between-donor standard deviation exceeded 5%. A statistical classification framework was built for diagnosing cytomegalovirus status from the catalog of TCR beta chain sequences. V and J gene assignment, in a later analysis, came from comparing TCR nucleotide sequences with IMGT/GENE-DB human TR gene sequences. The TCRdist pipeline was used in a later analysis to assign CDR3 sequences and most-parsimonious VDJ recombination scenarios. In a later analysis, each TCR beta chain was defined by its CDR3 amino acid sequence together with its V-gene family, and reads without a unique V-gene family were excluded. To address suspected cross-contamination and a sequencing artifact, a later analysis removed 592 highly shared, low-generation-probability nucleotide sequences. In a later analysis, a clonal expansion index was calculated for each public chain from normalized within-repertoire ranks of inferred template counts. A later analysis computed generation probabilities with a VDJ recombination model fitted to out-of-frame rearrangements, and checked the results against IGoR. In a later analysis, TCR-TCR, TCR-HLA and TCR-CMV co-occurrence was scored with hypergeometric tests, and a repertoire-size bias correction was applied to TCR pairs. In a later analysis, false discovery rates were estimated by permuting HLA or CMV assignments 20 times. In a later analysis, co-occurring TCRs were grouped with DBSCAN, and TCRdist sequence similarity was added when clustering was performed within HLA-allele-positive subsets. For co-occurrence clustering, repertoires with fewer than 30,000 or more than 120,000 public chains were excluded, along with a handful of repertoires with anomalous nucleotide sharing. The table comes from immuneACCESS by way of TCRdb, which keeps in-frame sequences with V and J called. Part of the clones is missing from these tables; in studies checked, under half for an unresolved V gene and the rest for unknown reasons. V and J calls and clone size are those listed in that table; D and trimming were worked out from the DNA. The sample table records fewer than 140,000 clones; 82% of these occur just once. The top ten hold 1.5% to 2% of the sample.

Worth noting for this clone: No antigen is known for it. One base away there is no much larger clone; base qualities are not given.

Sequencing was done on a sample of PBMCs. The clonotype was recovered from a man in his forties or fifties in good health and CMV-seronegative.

The DNA is TGTGCCAGTAGTTTCAACCAGGGTCAGCCCCAGCATTTT. It translates to CASSFNQGQPQHF. Recombination joined TRBV19 with TRBJ1-5, and the D gene may be TRBD1, 5 bases matching. The CDR3 has 13 amino acids, counting the end cysteine and phenylalanine. The entry retains the CDR3 DNA only, 39 bases that are in frame from base 1. Relative to germline, V is 5 bases shorter and J is 6 bases shorter, with 11 bases between their ends. Based on the germline V gene (reference sequence), the CDR1 and CDR2 sequences are LNHDA and SQIVND.